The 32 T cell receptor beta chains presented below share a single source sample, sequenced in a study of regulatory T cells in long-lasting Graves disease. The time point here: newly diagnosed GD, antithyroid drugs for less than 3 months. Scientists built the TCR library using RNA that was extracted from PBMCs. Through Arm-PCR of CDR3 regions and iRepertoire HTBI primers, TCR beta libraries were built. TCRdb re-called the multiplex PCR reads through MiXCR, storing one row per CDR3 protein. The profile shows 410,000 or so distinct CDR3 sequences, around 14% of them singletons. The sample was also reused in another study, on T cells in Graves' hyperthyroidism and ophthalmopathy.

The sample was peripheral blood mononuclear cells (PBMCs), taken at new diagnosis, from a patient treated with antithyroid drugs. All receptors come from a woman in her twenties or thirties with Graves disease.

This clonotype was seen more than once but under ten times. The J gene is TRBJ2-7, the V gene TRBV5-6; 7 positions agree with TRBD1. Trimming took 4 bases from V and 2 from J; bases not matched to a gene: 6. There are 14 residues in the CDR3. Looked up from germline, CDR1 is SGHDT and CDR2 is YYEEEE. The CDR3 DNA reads TGTGCCAGCAGCACCCGGGACAGAGCCTACGAGCAGTACTTC. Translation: CASSTRDRAYEQYF.

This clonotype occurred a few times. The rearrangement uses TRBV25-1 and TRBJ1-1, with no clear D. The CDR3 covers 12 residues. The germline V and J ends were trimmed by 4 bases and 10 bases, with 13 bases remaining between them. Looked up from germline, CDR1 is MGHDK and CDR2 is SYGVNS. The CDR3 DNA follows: TGTGCCAGCAGTGGCCTCCCTCAATTAGCTTTCTTT. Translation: CASSGLPQLAFF.

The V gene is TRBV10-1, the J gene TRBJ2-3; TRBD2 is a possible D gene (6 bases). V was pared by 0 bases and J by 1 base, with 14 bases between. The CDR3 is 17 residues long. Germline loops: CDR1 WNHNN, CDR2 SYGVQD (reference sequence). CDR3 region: CASSESTSIGGTDTQYF. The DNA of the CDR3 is TGCGCCAGCAGTGAGTCTACTAGCATCGGGGGCACAGATACGCAGTATTTT.

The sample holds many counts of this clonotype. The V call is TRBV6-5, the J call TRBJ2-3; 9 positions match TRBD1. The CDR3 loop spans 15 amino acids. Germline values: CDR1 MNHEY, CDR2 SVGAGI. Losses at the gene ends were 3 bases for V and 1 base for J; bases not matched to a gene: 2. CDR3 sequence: CASSYWDRGTDTQYF. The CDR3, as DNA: TGTGCCAGCAGTTATTGGGACAGGGGCACAGATACGCAGTATTTT.

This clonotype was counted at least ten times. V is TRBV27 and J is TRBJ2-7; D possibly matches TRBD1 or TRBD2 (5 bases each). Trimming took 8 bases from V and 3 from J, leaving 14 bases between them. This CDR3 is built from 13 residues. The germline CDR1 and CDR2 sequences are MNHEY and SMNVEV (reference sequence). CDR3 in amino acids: CASGPGRIYEQYF. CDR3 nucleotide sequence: TGTGCCAGCGGACCGGGACGGATCTACGAGCAGTACTTC.

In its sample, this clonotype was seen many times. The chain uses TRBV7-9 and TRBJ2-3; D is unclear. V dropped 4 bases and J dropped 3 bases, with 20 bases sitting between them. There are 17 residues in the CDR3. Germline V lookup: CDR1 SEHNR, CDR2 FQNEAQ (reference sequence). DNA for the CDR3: TGTGCCAGCAGCTCCTATTTCGCGGTAGTTGGGACAGATACGCAGTATTTT. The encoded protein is CASSSYFAVVGTDTQYF.

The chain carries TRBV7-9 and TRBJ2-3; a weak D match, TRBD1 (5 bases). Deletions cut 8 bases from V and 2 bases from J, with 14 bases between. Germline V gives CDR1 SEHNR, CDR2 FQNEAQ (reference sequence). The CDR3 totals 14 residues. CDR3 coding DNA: TGTGCCAGCCAAGACAGAACATACACAGATACGCAGTATTTT. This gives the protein CASQDRTYTDTQYF.

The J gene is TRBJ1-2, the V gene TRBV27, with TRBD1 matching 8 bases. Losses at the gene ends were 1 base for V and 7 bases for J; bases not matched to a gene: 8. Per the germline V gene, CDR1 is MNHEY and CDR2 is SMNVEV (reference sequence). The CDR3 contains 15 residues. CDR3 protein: CASSLLGQGAAGYTF. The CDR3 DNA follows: TGTGCCAGCAGTTTATTGGGGCAGGGGGCTGCTGGCTACACCTTC.

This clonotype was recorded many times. CDR3 DNA: TGTGCCAGCAGCATATCGAACACTGAAGCTTTCTTT. This translates into CASSISNTEAFF. This sequence joins TRBV19 and TRBJ1-1, with D unresolved. The CDR3 extends over 12 amino acids. Germline V gives CDR1 LNHDA, CDR2 SQIVND (reference sequence). Trimming removed 9 bases from V and 1 base from J, with 9 bases in between. Full variable domain (missing parts from reference TRBV19 and TRBJ1-1): DGGITQSPKYLFRKEGQNVTLSCEQNLNHDAMYWYRQDPGQGLRLIYYSQIVNDFQKGDIAEGYSVSREKKESFPLTVTSAQKNPTAFYLCASSISNTEAFFGQGTRLTVV.

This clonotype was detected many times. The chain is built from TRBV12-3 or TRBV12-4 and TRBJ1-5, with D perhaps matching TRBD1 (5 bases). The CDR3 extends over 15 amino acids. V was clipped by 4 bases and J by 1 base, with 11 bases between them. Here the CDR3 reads CASSWGWPSNQPQHF. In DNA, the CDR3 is TGTGCCAGCAGTTGGGGGTGGCCCAGCAATCAGCCCCAGCATTTT.

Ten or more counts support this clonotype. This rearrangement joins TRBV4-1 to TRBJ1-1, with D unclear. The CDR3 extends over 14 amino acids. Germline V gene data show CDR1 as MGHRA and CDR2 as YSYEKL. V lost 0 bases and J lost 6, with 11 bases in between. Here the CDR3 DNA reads TGCGCCAGCAGCCAAGATGTAGTACAGCCTGAAGCTTTCTTT. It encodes CASSQDVVQPEAFF.

The CDR3 loop reads CASSLAGSEGGPYQETQYF. CDR3 in DNA: TGCGCCAGCAGCTTGGCCGGGTCCGAAGGCGGACCGTACCAAGAGACCCAGTACTTC. This chain joins TRBV5-1 and TRBJ2-5, with D hard to call. V was clipped by 0 bases and J by 0 bases, with 21 bases between them. This CDR3 has 19 amino acids. Germline V lookup: CDR1 SGHRS, CDR2 YFSETQ.

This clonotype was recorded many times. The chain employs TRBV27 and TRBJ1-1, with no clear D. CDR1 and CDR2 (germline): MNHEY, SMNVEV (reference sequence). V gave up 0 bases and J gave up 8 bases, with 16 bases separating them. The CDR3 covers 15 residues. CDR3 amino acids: CASSLSPRTDLEAFF. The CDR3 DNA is TGTGCCAGCAGTTTATCGCCCCGGACGGATCTAGAAGCTTTCTTT.

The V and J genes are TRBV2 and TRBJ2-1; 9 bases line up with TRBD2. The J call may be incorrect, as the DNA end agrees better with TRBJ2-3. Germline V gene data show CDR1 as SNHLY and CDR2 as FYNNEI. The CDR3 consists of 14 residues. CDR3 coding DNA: TGTGCCAGCCGGGTAGCGGGAGCTCGAGATACGCAGTATTTT. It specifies CASRVAGARDTQYF.

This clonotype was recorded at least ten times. The CDR3 DNA is TGTGCCAGCAGTGAAGGCCAGCGGGACGAGCAGTACTTC. It encodes CASSEGQRDEQYF. The J gene is TRBJ2-7, the V gene TRBV2; a weak D match, TRBD2 (6 bases). Germline assignment: CDR1 SNHLY and CDR2 FYNNEI. Between the trimmed V and J ends, which lost 1 base and 5 bases, there was a span of 9 bases. The CDR3 extends over 13 amino acids.

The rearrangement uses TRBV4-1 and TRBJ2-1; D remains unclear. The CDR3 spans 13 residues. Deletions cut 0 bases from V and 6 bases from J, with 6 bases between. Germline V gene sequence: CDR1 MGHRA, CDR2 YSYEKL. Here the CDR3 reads CASSQDMSNEQFF. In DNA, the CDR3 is TGCGCCAGCAGCCAAGATATGAGCAATGAGCAGTTCTTC.

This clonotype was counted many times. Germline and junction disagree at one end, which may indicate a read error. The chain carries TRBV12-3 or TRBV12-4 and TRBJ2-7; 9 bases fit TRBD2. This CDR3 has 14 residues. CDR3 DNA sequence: TGTGCCAGCAGCTTAGGCGGGAGGGCTTACGAGCAGTACTTC. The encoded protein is CASSLGGRAYEQYF.

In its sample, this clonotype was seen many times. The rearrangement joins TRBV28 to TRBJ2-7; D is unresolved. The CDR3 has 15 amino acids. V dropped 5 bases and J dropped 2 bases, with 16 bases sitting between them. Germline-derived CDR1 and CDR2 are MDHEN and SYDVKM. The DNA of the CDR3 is TGTGCCAGCAGTCCCAAGTACCGGCTAGCCTACGAGCAGTACTTC. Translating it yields CASSPKYRLAYEQYF.

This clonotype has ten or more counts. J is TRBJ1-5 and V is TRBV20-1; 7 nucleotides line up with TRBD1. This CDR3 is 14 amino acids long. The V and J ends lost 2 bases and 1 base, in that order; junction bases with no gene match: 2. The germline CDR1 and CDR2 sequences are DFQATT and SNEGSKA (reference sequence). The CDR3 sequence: CSARSRGSNQPQHF. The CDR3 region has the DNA TGCAGTGCTAGATCCAGGGGGAGCAATCAGCCCCAGCATTTT.

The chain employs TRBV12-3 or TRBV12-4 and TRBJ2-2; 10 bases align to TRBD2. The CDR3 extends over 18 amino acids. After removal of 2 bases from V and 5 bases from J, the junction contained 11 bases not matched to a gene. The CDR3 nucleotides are TGTGCCAGCAGTTTATTTTCTAGCGGGAGTGGGGGGACCGGGGAGCTGTTTTTT. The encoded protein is CASSLFSSGSGGTGELFF.

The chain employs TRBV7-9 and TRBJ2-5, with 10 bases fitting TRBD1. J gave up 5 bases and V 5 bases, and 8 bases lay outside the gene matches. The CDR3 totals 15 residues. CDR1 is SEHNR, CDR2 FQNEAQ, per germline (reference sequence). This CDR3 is CASSTAGTGVETQYF. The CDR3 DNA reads TGTGCCAGCAGCACGGCCGGGACAGGGGTGGAGACCCAGTACTTC.

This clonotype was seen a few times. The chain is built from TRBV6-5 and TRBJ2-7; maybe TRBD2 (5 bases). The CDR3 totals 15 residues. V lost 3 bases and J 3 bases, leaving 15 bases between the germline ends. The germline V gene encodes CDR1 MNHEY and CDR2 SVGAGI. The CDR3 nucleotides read TGTGCCAGCAGTTATTCGGGGAGCCGCAGCTACGAGCAGTACTTC. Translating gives CASSYSGSRSYEQYF.

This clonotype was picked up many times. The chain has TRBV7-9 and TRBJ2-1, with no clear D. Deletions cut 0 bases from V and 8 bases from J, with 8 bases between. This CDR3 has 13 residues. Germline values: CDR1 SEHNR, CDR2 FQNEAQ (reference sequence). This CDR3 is CASSLAQTDEQFF. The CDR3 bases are TGTGCCAGCAGCTTAGCGCAGACTGATGAGCAGTTCTTC.

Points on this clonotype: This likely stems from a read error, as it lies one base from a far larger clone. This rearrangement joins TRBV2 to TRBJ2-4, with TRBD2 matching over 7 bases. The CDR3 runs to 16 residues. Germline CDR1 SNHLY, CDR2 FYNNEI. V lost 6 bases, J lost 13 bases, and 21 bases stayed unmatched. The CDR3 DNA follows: TGTGCCAGCAGCGTGGGACTACTCGGCGCCTACAATGAGCAGTACTTC. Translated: CASSVGLLGAYNEQYF.

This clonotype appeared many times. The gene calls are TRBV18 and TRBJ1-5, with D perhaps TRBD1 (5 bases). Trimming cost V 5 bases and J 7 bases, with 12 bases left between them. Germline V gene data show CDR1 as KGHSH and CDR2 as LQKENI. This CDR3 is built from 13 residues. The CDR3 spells CASSGTGGQPQHF. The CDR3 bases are TGTGCCAGCTCAGGGACGGGCGGCCAGCCCCAGCATTTT.

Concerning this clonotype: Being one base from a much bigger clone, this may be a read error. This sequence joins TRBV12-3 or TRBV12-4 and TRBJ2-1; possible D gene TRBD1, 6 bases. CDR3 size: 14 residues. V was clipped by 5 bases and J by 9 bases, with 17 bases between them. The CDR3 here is CASSLSPGQPEQFF. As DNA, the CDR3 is TGTGCCAGCAGTCTCAGCCCCGGACAGCCTGAGCAGTTCTTC.

This CDR3 is CASRRGDNEKLFF. Here the CDR3 DNA reads TGCGCCAGCCGCAGGGGGGATAATGAAAAACTGTTTTTT. The V call is TRBV5-1, the J call TRBJ1-4, with 7 bases matching TRBD1. CDR3 length: 13 amino acids. The germline V gene encodes CDR1 SGHRS and CDR2 YFSETQ. V was clipped by 7 bases and J by 4 bases; unmatched bases: 4.

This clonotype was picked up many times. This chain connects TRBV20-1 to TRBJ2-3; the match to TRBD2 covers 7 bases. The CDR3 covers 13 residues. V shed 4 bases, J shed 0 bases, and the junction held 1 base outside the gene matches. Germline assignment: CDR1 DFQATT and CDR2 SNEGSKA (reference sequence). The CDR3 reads CSATGLSTDTQYF. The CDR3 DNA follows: TGCAGTGCTACGGGACTAAGCACAGATACGCAGTATTTT.

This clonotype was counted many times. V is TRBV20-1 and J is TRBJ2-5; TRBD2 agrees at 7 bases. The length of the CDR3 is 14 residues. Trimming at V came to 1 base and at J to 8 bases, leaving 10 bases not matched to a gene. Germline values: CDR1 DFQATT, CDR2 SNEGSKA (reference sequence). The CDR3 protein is CSARGGGRVLTQYF. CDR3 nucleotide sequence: TGCAGTGCTAGAGGGGGCGGGAGAGTTCTAACCCAGTACTTC.

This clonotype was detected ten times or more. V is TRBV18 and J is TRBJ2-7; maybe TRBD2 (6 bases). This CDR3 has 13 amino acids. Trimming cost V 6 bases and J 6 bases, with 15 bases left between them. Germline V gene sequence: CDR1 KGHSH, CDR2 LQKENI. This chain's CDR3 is CASSLPGVPEQYF. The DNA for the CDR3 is TGTGCCAGCTCCCTCCCGGGAGTCCCCGAGCAGTACTTC.

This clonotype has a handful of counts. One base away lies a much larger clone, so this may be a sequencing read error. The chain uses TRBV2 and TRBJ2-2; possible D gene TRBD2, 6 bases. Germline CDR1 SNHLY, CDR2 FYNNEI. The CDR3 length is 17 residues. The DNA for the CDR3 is TGTGCCAGCAGTGAAGGCGCGGCTAGCGCGAACACCGGGGGGCTGTTTTTT. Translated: CASSEGAASANTGGLFF.

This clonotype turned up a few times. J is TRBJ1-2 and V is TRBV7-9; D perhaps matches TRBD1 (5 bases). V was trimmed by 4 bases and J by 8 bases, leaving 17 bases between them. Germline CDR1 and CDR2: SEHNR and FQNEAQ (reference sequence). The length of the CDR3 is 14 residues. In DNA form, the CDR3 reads TGTGCCAGCAGCTCGTCCGGGACGCTTTTAGGCTACACCTTC. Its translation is CASSSSGTLLGYTF.